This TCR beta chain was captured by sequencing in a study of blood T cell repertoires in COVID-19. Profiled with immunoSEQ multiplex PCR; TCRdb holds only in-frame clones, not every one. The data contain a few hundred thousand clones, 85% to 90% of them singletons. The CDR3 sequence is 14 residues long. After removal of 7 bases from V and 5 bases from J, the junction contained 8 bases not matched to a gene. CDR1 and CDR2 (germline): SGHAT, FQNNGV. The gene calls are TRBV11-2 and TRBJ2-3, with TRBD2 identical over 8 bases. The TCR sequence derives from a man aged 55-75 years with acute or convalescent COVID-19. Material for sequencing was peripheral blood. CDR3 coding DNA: TGTGCCAGCAACCCCGGGACTAGGGGAGATACGCAGTATTTT. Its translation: CASNPGTRGDTQYF.